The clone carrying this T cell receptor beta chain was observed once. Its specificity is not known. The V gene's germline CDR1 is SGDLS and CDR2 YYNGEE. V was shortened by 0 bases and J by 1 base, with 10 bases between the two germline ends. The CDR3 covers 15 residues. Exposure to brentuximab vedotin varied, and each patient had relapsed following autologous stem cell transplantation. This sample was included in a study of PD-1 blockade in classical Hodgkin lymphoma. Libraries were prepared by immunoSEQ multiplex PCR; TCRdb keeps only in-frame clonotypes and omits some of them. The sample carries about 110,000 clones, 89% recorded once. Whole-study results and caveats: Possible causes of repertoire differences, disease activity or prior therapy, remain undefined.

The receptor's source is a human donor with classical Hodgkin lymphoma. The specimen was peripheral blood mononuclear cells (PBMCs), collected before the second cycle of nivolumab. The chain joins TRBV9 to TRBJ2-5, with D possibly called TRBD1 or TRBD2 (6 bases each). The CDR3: CASSVEGGSQETQYF. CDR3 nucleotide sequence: TGTGCCAGCAGCGTAGAGGGGGGAAGCCAAGAGACCCAGTACTTC.